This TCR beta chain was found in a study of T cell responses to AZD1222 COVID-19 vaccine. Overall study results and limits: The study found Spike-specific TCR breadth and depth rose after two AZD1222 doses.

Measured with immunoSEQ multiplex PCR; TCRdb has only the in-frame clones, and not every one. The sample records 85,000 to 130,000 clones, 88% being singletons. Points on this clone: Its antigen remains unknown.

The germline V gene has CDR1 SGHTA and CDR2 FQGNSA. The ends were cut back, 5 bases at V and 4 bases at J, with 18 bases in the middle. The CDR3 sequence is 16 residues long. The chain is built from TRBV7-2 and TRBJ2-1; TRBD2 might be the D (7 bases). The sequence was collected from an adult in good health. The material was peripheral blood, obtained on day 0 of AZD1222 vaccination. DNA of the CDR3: TGTGCCAGCAGCAACCTCGCGGGGGCGCGGTACAATGAGCAGTTCTTC. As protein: CASSNLAGARYNEQFF.